The 4 T cell receptor beta chains reported below all come from one sample, sequenced in a study of PD-1 blockade in classical Hodgkin lymphoma (dated by TCRdb to 2018 to 2021). The library came from the immunoSEQ multiplex PCR assay. Sourced from immuneACCESS, this table was stored by TCRdb with only in-frame sequences that have V and J called. A share of the clones is absent; for the studies checked, an unresolved V gene accounts for under half, and the remainder has no known explanation. Within this sample are some 35,000 clones, with around 89% of them counted one time only. The ten biggest clones cover around 0.2% of the sample. What this sample's time point label stands for: newly diagnosed, previously untreated cHL patient sample. CD4+ T cells were purified from thawed PBMCs by magnetic negative selection with a Miltenyi CD4+ T cell isolation kit. The sequenced sample consisted of CD4+ T cells from blood. The receptor source for this set is a human donor with classical Hodgkin lymphoma.

The chain recombines TRBV9 with TRBJ1-5; TRBD1 aligns across 7 bases. Unmatched junction bases numbered 5, after V lost 0 bases and J lost 11 bases. The CDR3 is 13 amino acids. Looked up from germline, CDR1 is SGDLS and CDR2 is YYNGEE. This CDR3 is CASSVEGAFAQHF. As DNA, the CDR3 is TGTGCCAGCAGCGTAGAGGGGGCTTTTGCCCAGCATTTT. Combining the CDR3 with reference TRBV9 and TRBJ1-5 gives the whole variable domain DSGVTQTPKHLITATGQRVTLRCSPRSGDLSVYWYQQSLDQGLQFLIQYYNGEERAKGNILERFSAQQFPDLHSELNLSSLELGDSALYFCASSVEGAFAQHFGDGTRLSIL.

CDR3 DNA: TGTGCCAGCAGCTTCCATACCCCCGGGACAGGGGGAAATGAGCAGTTCTTC. This codes for CASSFHTPGTGGNEQFF. This sequence joins TRBV7-9 and TRBJ2-1, with 11 nucleotides matching TRBD1. Unmatched junction bases numbered 11, after V lost 3 bases and J lost 7 bases. This CDR3 is built from 17 residues. Per the germline V gene, CDR1 is SEHNR and CDR2 is FQNEAQ (reference sequence).

This sequence joins TRBV6-1 and TRBJ2-5; tentatively, D is TRBD2 (6 bases). Per the germline V gene, CDR1 is MNHNS and CDR2 is SASEGT. This CDR3 has 11 amino acids. Trimming cost V 7 bases and J 9 bases, with 12 bases left between them. CDR3 nucleotide sequence: TGTGCCAGCACCCAGTGGGGGGCCCAGTACTTC. This sequence encodes CASTQWGAQYF.

This clone was observed a handful of times. The CDR3 reads CASSRARDEKLFF. DNA for the CDR3: TGTGCCAGCAGTAGGGCCAGGGATGAAAAACTGTTTTTT. This chain links TRBV6-5 with TRBJ1-4, with a weak D call TRBD1 (5 bases). Between the trimmed V and J ends, which lost 5 bases and 6 bases, there was a span of 10 bases. The CDR3 has 13 amino acids. CDR1 and CDR2 from the germline V gene are MNHEY and SVGAGI.